This TCR beta chain was sequenced in a study of shared clonotypes between healthy human individuals. Study-wide findings and caveats: Clonotype sharing among donors was thought likely to change with sequencing depth.

Assay execution proceeded at the deep level. Genomic DNA (from each subset) was split evenly across several immunoSEQ plates. The method was immunoSEQ multiplex PCR; TCRdb's version includes in-frame clones alone and lacks a portion of them. The data show roughly 2.4 million clones, approximately 94% seen once. With regard to this clone: Its antigen is as yet unknown.

The CDR3 spans 14 residues. V gave up 3 bases and J gave up 1 base, with 9 bases separating them. Looked up from germline, CDR1 is LNHDA and CDR2 is SQIVND (reference sequence). The chain joins TRBV19 to TRBJ1-2, with D unresolved. The TCR originated in a man between 18 and 35 years old in good health. Material: naive CD4+ T cells sorted from blood. Stated subset: CD45RA+ positively selected. CDR3 in amino acids: CASSIGQLNYGYTF. The DNA for the CDR3 is TGTGCCAGTAGTATTGGGCAACTTAACTATGGCTACACCTTC.